The 13 T cell receptor beta chains listed next were all sequenced from one sample in a study of prognosis after radiotherapy for stage I lung cancer. Template was genomic DNA; TCR beta CDR3 amplified in two multiplex PCR rounds. The authors ran first-round PCR with primers specific to each TRBV and TRBJ gene. TCRdb re-called the multiplex PCR reads through MiXCR, storing one row per CDR3 protein. The data show 15,000 to 20,000 distinct CDR3 sequences, roughly 31% seen once. This specimen consisted of PBMCs, obtained before or after stereotactic body radiation therapy (not recorded which). These receptors originate from a donor at least 50 years old with non-small cell lung cancer.

A word on this clonotype: This likely came from a read error, as a far larger clone is one base away. No conserved phenylalanine or tryptophan is present at the end of the CDR3, so a read error is the likely explanation. The rearrangement links TRBV11-3 to TRBJ2-5; TRBD2 matches at 13 bases. The J call may be faulty, since TRBJ2-1 better matches the DNA end. Germline V gene sequence: CDR1 SGHNT, CDR2 YENEEA. The CDR3 covers 17 residues. This CDR3 reads CASSLGTSGSSYNEQFI. DNA of the CDR3: TGTGCCAGCAGCTTAGGGACTAGCGGGAGCTCCTACAATGAGCAGTTCATC.

As to this clonotype: This likely reflects a read error, since a far larger clone is one base away. Likely a read error: the CDR3 ends without its conserved phenylalanine or tryptophan. V and J are TRBV6-2 or TRBV6-3 and TRBJ2-5, with 9 bases aligning to TRBD2. Looked up from germline, CDR1 is MNHEY and CDR2 is SVGEGT. The CDR3 has 17 amino acids. V lost 5 bases, J lost 2 bases, and 12 bases stayed unmatched. CDR3 protein: CASSEGALAGTQETQYL. The CDR3 DNA sequence: TGTGCCAGCAGTGAAGGAGCACTAGCGGGTACGCAAGAGACCCAGTACTTA.

In the case of this clonotype: The junction does not match germline at one end; this may be a read error. The chain employs TRBV5-1 and TRBJ1-2, with 8 bases aligning to TRBD1. This CDR3 is built from 16 residues. Germline V gene lookup returns CDR1 SGHRS and CDR2 YFSETQ. In DNA, the CDR3 is TGCGCCAGCAGCTTCCGGACAGGGCTGTCCTGCTATGTCTACACCTTC. Translated, it gives CASSFRTGLSCYVYTF.

Regarding this clonotype: The junction departs from the called germline gene at one end, perhaps through a read error. The chain couples TRBV3-1 to TRBJ1-4; tentative D call: TRBD1 (6 bases). The germline CDR1 and CDR2 sequences are LGHDT and YNNKEL (reference sequence). The CDR3 contains 14 residues. This CDR3 reads CAGSQQVQGEKLFF. As DNA, the CDR3 is TGTGCCGGCAGTCAACAGGTACAGGGTGAAAAACTGTTTTTT.

This clonotype was counted at least ten times. V and J are TRBV30 and TRBJ1-4; D uncertain. V lost 1 base and J lost 4, with 10 bases in between. CDR3 size: 14 residues. Germline V gene sequence: CDR1 GTSNPN, CDR2 SVGIG (reference sequence). The CDR3 is CAWSAWQLNEKLFF. The CDR3 nucleotides are TGTGCCTGGAGTGCTTGGCAGCTTAATGAAAAACTGTTTTTT.

Many counts were recorded for this clonotype. J is TRBJ1-3 and V is TRBV5-1; D is unresolved. V was clipped by 3 bases and J by 2 bases, with 9 bases between them. Germline CDR1 reads SGHRS; CDR2 reads YFSETQ. This CDR3 spans 14 amino acids. CDR3 nucleotide sequence: TGCGCCAGCAGCTCCCCGGGAGCTGGAAACACCATATATTTT. Amino acids: CASSSPGAGNTIYF.

In this sample, this clonotype turned up many times. Here the CDR3 DNA reads TGTGCCAGCAGTTTGTCAGGGCCGTGGAATGAAAAACTGTTTTTT. It yields the protein CASSLSGPWNEKLFF. The genes are TRBV12-3 or TRBV12-4 and TRBJ1-4; TRBD1 might be the D (5 bases). This CDR3 region has 15 residues. Trimming cost V 3 bases and J 5 bases, with 13 bases left between them.

On this clonotype itself: At one end, the junction sequence differs from germline, possibly due to a read error. This chain connects TRBV6-2 or TRBV6-3 to TRBJ1-6; perhaps TRBD1 as D (6 bases). This CDR3 comprises 13 residues. Germline V CDR1 and CDR2: MNHEY, SVGEGT. The CDR3 DNA is TGCGCCAGCAGTTACGGGGGCAACTCACCCCTCAACTTT. This gives the protein CASSYGGNSPLNF.

On this clonotype: A single base is all that separates this from a far larger clone, so a read error is likely. This rearrangement joins TRBV6-4 to TRBJ1-6, with D unclear. Germline CDR1 reads MRHNA; CDR2 reads SNTAGT. The ends were cut back, 5 bases at V and 10 bases at J, with 18 bases in the middle. CDR3 size: 15 residues. The CDR3 DNA is TGTGCCAGCAGTACGTCCGGGAGCAGTGGGTCACCCCTCCACTTT. As protein: CASSTSGSSGSPLHF.

Ten or more counts support this clonotype. The chain recombines TRBV3-1 with TRBJ1-6; TRBD1 might be the D (6 bases). This CDR3 is built from 15 residues. Germline lookup yields CDR1 LGHDT and CDR2 YNNKEL (reference sequence). Deletions cut 0 bases from V and 9 bases from J, with 12 bases between. Written as DNA, the CDR3 is TGTGCCAGCAGCCAAGAAGGGGGGGCGATTTCACCCCTCCACTTT. It specifies CASSQEGGAISPLHF.

This clonotype was seen many times. V gene TRBV7-9 combines with J gene TRBJ2-1; 11 nucleotides align to TRBD2. Germline V gives CDR1 SEHNR, CDR2 FQNEAQ (reference sequence). The CDR3 totals 16 residues. V lost 5 bases to trimming and J lost 7 bases; unmatched junction nucleotides: 10. CDR3: CASSPTSGSNKNEQFF. DNA of the CDR3: TGTGCCAGCAGCCCCACTAGCGGGAGTAATAAGAATGAGCAGTTCTTC.

This clonotype was counted many times. The J gene is TRBJ1-2, the V gene TRBV7-9; D not certain. The CDR3 runs 13 residues. The germline CDR1 and CDR2 sequences are SEHNR and FQNEAQ (reference sequence). V lost 5 bases and J 8 bases, leaving 15 bases between the germline ends. CDR3 DNA sequence: TGTGCCAGCAGCCCCCGAGAAAGTTTAGGCTACACCTTC. Translated, it gives CASSPRESLGYTF.

This clonotype occurred many times. This CDR3 reads CASTRNQGADQPQHF. CDR3 coding DNA: TGTGCCAGTACCAGGAACCAGGGGGCCGATCAGCCCCAGCATTTT. The rearrangement uses TRBV19 and TRBJ1-5; 8 nucleotides agree with TRBD1. The V gene end was trimmed by 7 bases and the J gene end by 5 bases; junction bases not matched to a gene: 10. Per germline, CDR1 LNHDA and CDR2 SQIVND (reference sequence). This CDR3 comprises 15 residues.